The present T cell receptor (beta chain) was sequenced within a study of T cell responses to AZD1222 COVID-19 vaccine. CDR3 size: 16 residues. Trimming pared 3 bases from V and 2 bases from J, leaving 17 bases between. CDR1 KGHSH and CDR2 LQKENI come from the germline V gene. Note on this clone: Antigen unknown.

Points from the study as a whole: Spike as a whole was targeted by vaccine-associated CD4 TCRs, dominant at 160-218 and 743-854. Baseline seropositivity occurred in only 5 to 7 AZD1222 recipients. It was only after the peak T cell response that any repertoires were sampled. Spike-specific TCR depth and breadth grew after two AZD1222 doses.

Sequencing used immunoSEQ multiplex PCR; TCRdb keeps in-frame clones, though not all of them. The sample contains approximately 190,000 clones, roughly 90% of which appear only once. This chain links TRBV18 with TRBJ2-7; D may match TRBD1 or TRBD2 (5 bases each). Sequenced here: peripheral blood, sampled on day 0 of AZD1222 vaccination. The sequence came from an adult in good health. CDR3 protein: CASSPSTGTAAYEQYF. In nucleotides, the CDR3 is TGTGCCAGCTCACCCTCAACCGGGACGGCTGCCTACGAGCAGTACTTC.